Listed below are T cell receptor beta chains from one sample, sequenced in a study of OX40 agonist ivuxolimab in advanced cancers. Assay used: immunoSEQ multiplex PCR; TCRdb lists only in-frame clones, some missing. This table has approximately 67,000 clones, roughly four fifths appearing once. Sequenced material: CD4+ or CD8+ T cells sorted from blood, taken in a trial of the OX40 agonist ivuxolimab. The origin of the receptors is an adult with an advanced solid tumor such as melanoma, head and neck, liver or kidney cancer. The CDR3 runs from the conserved cysteine through the conserved F or W.

V gene	CDR3 protein
TRBV19	CATLPYKYGGYTF
TRBV27	CASSPQGVRGREQFF
TRBV5-1	CASSWRRLNRNQETQYF
TRBV11-2	CASSSLSKQVLEAFF
TRBV6-5	CASCASGVGGDTQYF
TRBV11-2	CASRSSGTGVGETQYF
TRBV18	CASSPLYNEQFF
TRBV28	CASSLLAGVYEQYF
TRBV18	CASSPPQALAKNIQYF
TRBV6-5	CASTKLAGLYNEQFF
TRBV19	CASSKQLAVGYEQYF
TRBV7-9	CASSSGQPTDTQYF
TRBV6-1	CASSVFRGTGELFF
TRBV7-3	CASTSSLAGGPNEQFF
TRBV5-1	CASSPLDRVQETQYF
TRBV29-1	CSGNTGGEQFF
TRBV29-1	CSVVIGASYEQYF
TRBV7-8	CASSLTAGTDTQYF
TRBV11-2	CASSLVAGPYEQYF
TRBV18	CASSPIAGETYEQYF
TRBV7-8	CASSLVAGASSYEQYF
TRBV2	CASSRQRSYEQYF
TRBV6-1	CASRKDGPSTVTQYF
TRBV7-9	CASSVRRGPSGTDTQYF
TRBV5-4	CASSLALGWPRDEKLFF
TRBV7-9	CASSPPGDEQYF
TRBV12-5	CASGLVHSGSTYEQYF
TRBV5-4	CASSLGLAGGGETQYF
TRBV7-9	CASSWTGEDTIYF
TRBV5-1	CASSLEPGTGDYEQYF
TRBV29-1	CSVARQTNTEAFF
TRBV19	CASSIGRQETQYF
TRBV2	CASVGRDRGRDGYTF
TRBV28	CASSSDYRGRGYTF
TRBV28	CASNQQGNQPQHF
TRBV5-1	CASSLGQGRYNEQFF
TRBV7-7	CASSLDRNTEAFF
TRBV5-1	CASSLDGRDLNYAFF
TRBV19	CASSSASGRAGELFF
TRBV18	CASSPVHTGELFF
TRBV28	CASPTNTGELFF
TRBV7-8	CASNNLQSPGANEKLFF
TRBV19	CASGPGLAKNIQYF
TRBV7-9	CASSSGVVGQPQHF
TRBV5-1	CASSFASPTEGYWYEQYF
TRBV7-2	CASSRAGTSGGWEQFF
TRBV11-2	CASSFPRTGTSGSYNEQFF
TRBV5-1	CASSLALTLGQQFF
TRBV7-2	CASSPINYNEQFF
TRBV5-8	CASSLFPYF
TRBV5-1	CASSLGTLNEQFF
TRBV10-3	CAISESDTGTEAFF
TRBV15	CATSSSTPTSGRPGGETQYF
TRBV2	CASRPRTAALAGVFNEQFF
TRBV7-2	CASSLEGSAGELFF